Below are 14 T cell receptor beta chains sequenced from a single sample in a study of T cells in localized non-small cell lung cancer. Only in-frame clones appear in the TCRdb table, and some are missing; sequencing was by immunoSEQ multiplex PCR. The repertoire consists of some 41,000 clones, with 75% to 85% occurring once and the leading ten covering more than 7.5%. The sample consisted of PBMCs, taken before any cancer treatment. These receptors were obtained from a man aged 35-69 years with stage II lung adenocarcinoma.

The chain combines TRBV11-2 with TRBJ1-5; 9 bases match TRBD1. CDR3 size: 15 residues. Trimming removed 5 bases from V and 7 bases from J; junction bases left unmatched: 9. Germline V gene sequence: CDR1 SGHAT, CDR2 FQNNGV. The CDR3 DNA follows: TGTGCCAGCAGCGCCGGGACAGGGAGGGACCAGCCCCAGCATTTT. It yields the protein CASSAGTGRDQPQHF.

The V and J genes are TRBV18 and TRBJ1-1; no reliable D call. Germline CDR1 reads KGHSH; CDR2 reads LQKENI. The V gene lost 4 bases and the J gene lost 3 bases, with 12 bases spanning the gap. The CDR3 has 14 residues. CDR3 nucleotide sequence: TGTGCCAGCTCACGAGTAGGGATGGACACTGAAGCTTTCTTT. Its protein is CASSRVGMDTEAFF. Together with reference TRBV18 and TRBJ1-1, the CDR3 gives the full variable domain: NAGVMQNPRHLVRRRGQEARLRCSPMKGHSHVYWYRQLPEEGLKFMVYLQKENIIDESGMPKERFSAEFPKEGPSILRIQQVVRGDSAAYFCASSRVGMDTEAFFGQGTRLTVV.

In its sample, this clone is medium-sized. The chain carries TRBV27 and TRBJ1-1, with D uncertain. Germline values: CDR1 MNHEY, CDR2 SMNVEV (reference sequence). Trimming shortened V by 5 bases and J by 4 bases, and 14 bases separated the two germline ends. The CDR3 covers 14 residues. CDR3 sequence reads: CASSMTPGVTEAFF. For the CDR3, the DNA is TGTGCCAGCAGTATGACCCCCGGGGTCACTGAAGCTTTCTTT.

Here the CDR3 DNA reads TGCAGCGTTGGTCTAGCGGACAATGAGCAGTTCTTC. Its translation: CSVGLADNEQFF. The chain links TRBV29-1 to TRBJ2-1; TRBD2 matches 7 bases. V was clipped by 4 bases and J by 5 bases; unmatched bases: 2. The CDR3 has 12 amino acids. Germline CDR1 SQVTM, CDR2 ANQGSEA.

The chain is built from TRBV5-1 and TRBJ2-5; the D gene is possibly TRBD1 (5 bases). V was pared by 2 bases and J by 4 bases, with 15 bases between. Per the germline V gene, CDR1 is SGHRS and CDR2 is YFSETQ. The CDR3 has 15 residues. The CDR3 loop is CASSLQQGAVETQYF. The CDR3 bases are TGCGCCAGCAGCTTACAACAAGGGGCCGTAGAGACCCAGTACTTC. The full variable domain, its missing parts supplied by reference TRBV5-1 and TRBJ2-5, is KAGVTQTPRYLIKTRGQQVTLSCSPISGHRSVSWYQQTPGQGLQFLFEYFSETQRNKGNFPGRFSGRQFSNSRSEMNVSTLELGDSALYLCASSLQQGAVETQYFGPGTRLLVL.

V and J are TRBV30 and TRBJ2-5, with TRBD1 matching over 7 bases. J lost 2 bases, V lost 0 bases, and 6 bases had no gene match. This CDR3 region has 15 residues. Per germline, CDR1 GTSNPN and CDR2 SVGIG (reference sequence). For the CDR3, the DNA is TGTGCCTGGAGTGTCTTCGAGGGGGCTCAAGAGACCCAGTACTTC. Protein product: CAWSVFEGAQETQYF.

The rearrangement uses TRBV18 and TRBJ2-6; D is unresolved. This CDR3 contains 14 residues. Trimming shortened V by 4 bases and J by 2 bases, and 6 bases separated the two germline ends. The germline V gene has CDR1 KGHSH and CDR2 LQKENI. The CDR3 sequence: CASSLDTGANVLTF. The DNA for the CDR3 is TGTGCCAGCTCACTAGACACTGGGGCCAACGTCCTGACTTTC.

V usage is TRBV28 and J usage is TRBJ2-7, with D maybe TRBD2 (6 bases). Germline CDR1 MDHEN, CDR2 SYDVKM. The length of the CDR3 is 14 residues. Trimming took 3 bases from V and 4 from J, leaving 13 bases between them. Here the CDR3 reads CASSLGGSKYEQYF. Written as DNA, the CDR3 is TGTGCCAGCAGTTTGGGGGGATCAAAGTACGAGCAGTACTTC. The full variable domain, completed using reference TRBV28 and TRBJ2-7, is DVKVTQSSRYLVKRTGEKVFLECVQDMDHENMFWYRQDPGLGLRLIYFSYDVKMKEKGDIPEGYSVSREKKERFSLILESASTNQTSMYLCASSLGGSKYEQYFGPGTRLTVT.

CDR3 amino acids: CASSVILATDTQYF. For the CDR3, the DNA is TGTGCCAGCAGCGTAATCTTAGCCACAGATACGCAGTATTTT. The chain joins TRBV9 to TRBJ2-3; D gene ambiguous. The CDR3 has 14 residues. Per germline, CDR1 SGDLS and CDR2 YYNGEE. V shed 1 base and J shed 2 bases, with 8 bases lying between them. Full variable domain (rest looked up from reference TRBV9 and TRBJ2-3): DSGVTQTPKHLITATGQRVTLRCSPRSGDLSVYWYQQSLDQGLQFLIQYYNGEERAKGNILERFSAQQFPDLHSELNLSSLELGDSALYFCASSVILATDTQYFGPGTRLTVL.

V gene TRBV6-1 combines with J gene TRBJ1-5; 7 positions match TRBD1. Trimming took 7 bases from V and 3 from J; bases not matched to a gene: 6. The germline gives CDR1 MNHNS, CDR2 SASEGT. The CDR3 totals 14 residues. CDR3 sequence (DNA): TGTGCCAGCACCGAAGGGGGCCCCAATCAGCCCCAGCATTTT. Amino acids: CASTEGGPNQPQHF.

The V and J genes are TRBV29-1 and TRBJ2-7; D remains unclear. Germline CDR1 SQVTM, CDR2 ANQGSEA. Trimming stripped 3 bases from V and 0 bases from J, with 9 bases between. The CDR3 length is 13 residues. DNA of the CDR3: TGCAGCGTTGAGGTTAATTACTCCTACGAGCAGTACTTC. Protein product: CSVEVNYSYEQYF.

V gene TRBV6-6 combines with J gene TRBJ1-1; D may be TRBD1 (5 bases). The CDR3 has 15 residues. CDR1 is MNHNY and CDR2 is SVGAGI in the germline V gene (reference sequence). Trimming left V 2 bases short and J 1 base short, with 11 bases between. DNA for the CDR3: TGTGCCAGCAGTTACCCCACACAGGCGAACACTGAAGCTTTCTTT. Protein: CASSYPTQANTEAFF.

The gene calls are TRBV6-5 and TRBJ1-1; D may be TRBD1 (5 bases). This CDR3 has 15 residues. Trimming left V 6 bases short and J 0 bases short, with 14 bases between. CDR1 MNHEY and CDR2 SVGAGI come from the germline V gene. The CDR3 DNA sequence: TGTGCCAGCAGGAACCCCCCAGGGATGAACACTGAAGCTTTCTTT. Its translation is CASRNPPGMNTEAFF.

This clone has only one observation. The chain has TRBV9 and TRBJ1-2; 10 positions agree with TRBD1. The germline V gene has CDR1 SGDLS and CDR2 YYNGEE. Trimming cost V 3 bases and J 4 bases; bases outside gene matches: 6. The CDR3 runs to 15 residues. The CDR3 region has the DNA TGTGCCAGCAGCGGGGGACAGGGGTTAGCCTATGGCTACACCTTC. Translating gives CASSGGQGLAYGYTF.